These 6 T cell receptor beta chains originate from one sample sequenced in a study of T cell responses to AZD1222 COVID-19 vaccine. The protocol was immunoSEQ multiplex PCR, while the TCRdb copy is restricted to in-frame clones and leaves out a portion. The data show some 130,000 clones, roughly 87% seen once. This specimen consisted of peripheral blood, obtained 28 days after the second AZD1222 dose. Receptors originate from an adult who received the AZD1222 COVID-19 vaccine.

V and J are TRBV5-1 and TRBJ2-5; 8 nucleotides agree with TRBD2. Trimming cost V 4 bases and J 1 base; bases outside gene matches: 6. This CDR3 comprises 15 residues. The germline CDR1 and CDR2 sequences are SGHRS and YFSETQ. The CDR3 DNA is TGCGCCAGCAGCCCCGGGGGGGCTATCCAAGAGACCCAGTACTTC. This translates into CASSPGGAIQETQYF.

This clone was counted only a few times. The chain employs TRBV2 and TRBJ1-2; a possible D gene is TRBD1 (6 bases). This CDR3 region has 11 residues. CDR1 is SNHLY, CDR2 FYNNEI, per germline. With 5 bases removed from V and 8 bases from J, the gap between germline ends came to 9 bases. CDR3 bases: TGTGCCAGCAGTCTCAGGGGCGGCTACACCTTC. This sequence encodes CASSLRGGYTF.

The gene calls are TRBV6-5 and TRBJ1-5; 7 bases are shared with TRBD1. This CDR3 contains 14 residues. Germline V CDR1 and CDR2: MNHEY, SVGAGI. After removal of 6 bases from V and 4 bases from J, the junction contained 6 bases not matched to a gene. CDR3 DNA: TGTGCCAGCAGAGGAACAGGGGTGAATCAGCCCCAGCATTTT. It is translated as CASRGTGVNQPQHF.

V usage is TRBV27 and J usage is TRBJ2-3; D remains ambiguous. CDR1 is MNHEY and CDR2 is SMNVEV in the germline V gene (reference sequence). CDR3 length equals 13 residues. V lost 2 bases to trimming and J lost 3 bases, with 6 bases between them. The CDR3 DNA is TGTGCCAGCAGTTTAGGGTGGACAGATACGCAGTATTTT. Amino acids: CASSLGWTDTQYF.

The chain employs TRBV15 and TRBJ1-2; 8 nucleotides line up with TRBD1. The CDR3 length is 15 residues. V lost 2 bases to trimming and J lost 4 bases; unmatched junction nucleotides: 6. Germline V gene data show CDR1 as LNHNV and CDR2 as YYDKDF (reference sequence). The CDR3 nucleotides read TGTGCCACCAGCAGAAACAGGGGGACCGGCTATGGCTACACCTTC. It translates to CATSRNRGTGYGYTF.

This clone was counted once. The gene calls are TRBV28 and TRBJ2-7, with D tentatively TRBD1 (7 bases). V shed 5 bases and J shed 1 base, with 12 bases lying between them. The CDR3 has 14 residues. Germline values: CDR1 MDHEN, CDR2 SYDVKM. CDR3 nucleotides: TGTGCCAGCAGTCCCAGGGGGGATTCCTACGAGCAGTACTTC. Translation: CASSPRGDSYEQYF. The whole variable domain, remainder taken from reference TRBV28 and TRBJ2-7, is DVKVTQSSRYLVKRTGEKVFLECVQDMDHENMFWYRQDPGLGLRLIYFSYDVKMKEKGDIPEGYSVSREKKERFSLILESASTNQTSMYLCASSPRGDSYEQYFGPGTRLTVT.